The clone carrying this TCR beta chain was detected only once. The antigen remains undetermined. Only in-frame clones appear in the TCRdb table, and some are missing; sequencing was by immunoSEQ multiplex PCR. The table shows roughly 1,600,000 clones, with less than 99% occurring only once. The sample comes from a study of shared clonotypes between healthy human individuals. Study overall: In total, the donors were two women and a few men aged 18 to 49.

Broader study findings: Shared clonotypes across all four donors exceeded non-shared ones in generation probability.

A split of CD4+ cells into CD45RA+ naive and CD45RA-negative memory subsets was performed. The clonotype originates from a man younger than 45 in good health. Sequenced: naive CD4+ T cells sorted from blood. Subset reported: CD45RA+ positively selected.

As DNA, the CDR3 is TGTGCCGGAAACAGGGGGGCAGAGACCCAGTACTTC. Its protein product is CAGNRGAETQYF. The chain employs TRBV30 and TRBJ2-5, with TRBD1 matching 8 bases. The CDR3 has 12 amino acids. With 8 bases clipped from V and 4 bases from J, the junction kept 6 bases outside the gene matches. In germline, CDR1 is GTSNPN, CDR2 SVGIG (reference sequence).